This T cell receptor (beta chain) was recovered during a study of CD8+ T cells in alopecia areata. Study at large: The tofacitinib course ran for 6 to 18 months and was followed by 6 months off drug. Study observations and caveats: More clonal than normal scalp was lesional scalp, particularly alopecia totalis/universalis.

Collection of lesional scalp punch biopsies and peripheral blood was performed in alopecia areata patients. This clone came up a few times. Its antigen is currently unknown. After isolation, RNA underwent reverse transcription to generate cDNA as the sequencing template. Assay: immunoSEQ multiplex PCR; the TCRdb copy retains only in-frame clones and omits some. The sample lists 140,000 to 150,000 clones, 51% occurring once. The CDR3 is 14 amino acids. Germline V lookup: CDR1 SGDLS, CDR2 YYNGEE. V was shortened by 0 bases and J by 6 bases, with 11 bases between the two germline ends. This specimen was CD4+ T cells sorted from blood, taken at week 0. This clonotype originated in a human donor with alopecia areata. The chain combines TRBV9 with TRBJ2-3; D remains unclear. CDR3 amino acids: CASSVGRYSDTQYF. CDR3 DNA sequence: TGTGCCAGCAGCGTAGGCCGATACTCGGATACGCAGTATTTT. The variable domain in full, completed from reference TRBV9 and TRBJ2-3, reads DSGVTQTPKHLITATGQRVTLRCSPRSGDLSVYWYQQSLDQGLQFLIQYYNGEERAKGNILERFSAQQFPDLHSELNLSSLELGDSALYFCASSVGRYSDTQYFGPGTRLTVL.